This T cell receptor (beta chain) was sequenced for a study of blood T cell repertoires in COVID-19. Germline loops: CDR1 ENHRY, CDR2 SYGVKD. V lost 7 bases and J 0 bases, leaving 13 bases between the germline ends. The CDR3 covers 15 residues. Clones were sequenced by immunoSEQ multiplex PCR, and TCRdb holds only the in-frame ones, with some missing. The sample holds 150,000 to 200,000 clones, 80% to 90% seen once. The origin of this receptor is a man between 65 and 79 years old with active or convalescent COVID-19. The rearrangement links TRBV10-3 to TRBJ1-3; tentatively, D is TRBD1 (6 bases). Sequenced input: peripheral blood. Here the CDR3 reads CAIKGQTYSGNTIYF. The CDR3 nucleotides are TGTGCCATCAAGGGACAAACCTACTCTGGAAACACCATATATTTT.